This T cell receptor (beta chain) was documented in a study of cytotoxic CD8 clonotypes in ibrutinib-treated CLL. Here immunoSEQ multiplex PCR was the method, and the copy in TCRdb shows in-frame clones only, minus some. In the table there are 150,000 to 200,000 clones, roughly 84% of which are singletons. Germline CDR1 SGHNT, CDR2 YYREEE (reference sequence). The CDR3 extends over 16 amino acids. Trimming left V 1 base short and J 0 bases short, with 11 bases between. The source material was PBMCs, sampled at disease progression, from a patient treated with ibrutinib. The TCR originated in a human donor with chronic lymphocytic leukemia. This sequence joins TRBV5-4 and TRBJ1-5; tentatively, D is TRBD1 (6 bases). The CDR3 is CASSLFRGDSNQPQHF. The CDR3 nucleotides are TGTGCCAGCAGCTTGTTCAGGGGAGATAGCAATCAGCCCCAGCATTTT.